This is a list of T cell receptor beta chains from one sample in a study of cytomegalovirus exposure and HLA in healthy donors. Using immunoSEQ multiplex PCR, the repertoire was profiled, and TCRdb retains in-frame clones only, with some absent. The sample holds around 230,000 clones, approximately 85% seen once. The sequencing sample was made of PBMCs. These receptors originate from a girl aged 2 to 9 in good health and CMV-seronegative. Each CDR3 is given with its conserved first and last residue. Fields, in order: V gene, clone size, D gene, CDR3 length, J gene, CDR3 DNA, CDR3 protein. A D gene is named only where the DNA matches it firmly. Size tells how often a clone was seen (once, few, many) or the class of an expanded clone, and some rows leave it out.

>TRBV2|.|.|15|TRBJ1-1
TGTGCCAGCAATGGGGGCAGAAGATTTAACACTGAAGCTTTCTTT
CASNGGRRFNTEAFF
>TRBV29-1|few|TRBD1|14|TRBJ1-1
TGCAGCGTGGAAGAGACAGGGGCCCTCACTGAAGCTTTCTTT
CSVEETGALTEAFF
>TRBV30|.|TRBD2|14|TRBJ2-3
TGTGCCTGGAGTCCCACTAGCGGGGGGTATACGCAGTATTTT
CAWSPTSGGYTQYF
>TRBV4-2|.|TRBD2|15|TRBJ2-7
TGTGCCAGCAGCCAAGTTCCCGGGACTAGCTACGAGCAGTACTTC
CASSQVPGTSYEQYF
>TRBV10-3|.|.|12|TRBJ2-3
TGTGCCGCCTCGGGGGATACAGATACGCAGTATTTT
CAASGDTDTQYF
>TRBV7-9|once|TRBD2|15|TRBJ2-3
TGTGCCAGCAGAATCCAGGGAGGGCCCACAGATACGCAGTATTTT
CASRIQGGPTDTQYF
>TRBV10-3|few|.|13|TRBJ1-1
TGTGCCATCAGTGAACACCTGAACACTGAAGCTTTCTTT
CAISEHLNTEAFF
>TRBV19|.|TRBD1|15|TRBJ1-4
TGTGCCAGTAGTACCCCGACAGGGGGGAATGAAAAACTGTTTTTT
CASSTPTGGNEKLFF
>TRBV10-3|.|TRBD1|13|TRBJ1-1
TGTGCCATCAGTCCGGACAGGGCCTCTGAAGCTTTCTTT
CAISPDRASEAFF
>TRBV29-1|few|TRBD1|11|TRBJ1-2
TGCAGCGTTGACAGGGGGTATGGCTACACCTTC
CSVDRGYGYTF
>TRBV28|.|TRBD2|15|TRBJ2-5
TGTGCCAGCAGTTTACTAGCGGCCTTCCAAGAGACCCAGTACTTC
CASSLLAAFQETQYF
>TRBV5-6|.|TRBD1|16|TRBJ2-1
TGTGCCAGCAGTCAAGGACAGGCACGTTACAACAATGAGCAGTTCTTC
CASSQGQARYNNEQFF
>TRBV21-1|.|.|12|TRBJ2-3
TGTGCCAGCAGCTCCCAGGGTGATACGCAGTATTTT
CASSSQGDTQYF
>TRBV2|.|.|13|TRBJ1-6
TGTGCCAGCCGTAGACAGGATAATTCACCCCTCCACTTT
CASRRQDNSPLHF
>TRBV19|.|TRBD2|15|TRBJ2-3
TGTGCCAGTAGTGCCCTGGGTAGCGGGAGATATACGCAGTATTTT
CASSALGSGRYTQYF
>TRBV11-3|few|.|18|TRBJ2-2
TGTGCCAGCAGCTTAGCTGGAGGAAGTAGCCTACACACCGGGGAGCTGTTTTTT
CASSLAGGSSLHTGELFF